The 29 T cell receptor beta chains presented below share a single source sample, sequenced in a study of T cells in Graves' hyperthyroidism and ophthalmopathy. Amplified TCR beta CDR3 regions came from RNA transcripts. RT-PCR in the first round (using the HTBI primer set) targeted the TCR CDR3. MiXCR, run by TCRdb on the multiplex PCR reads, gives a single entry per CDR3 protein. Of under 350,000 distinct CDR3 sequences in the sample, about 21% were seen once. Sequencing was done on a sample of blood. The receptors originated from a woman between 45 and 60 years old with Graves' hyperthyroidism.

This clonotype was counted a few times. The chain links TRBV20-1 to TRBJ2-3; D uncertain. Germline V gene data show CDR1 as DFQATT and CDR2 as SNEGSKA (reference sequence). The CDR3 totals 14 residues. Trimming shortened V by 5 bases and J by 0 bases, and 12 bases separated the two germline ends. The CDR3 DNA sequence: TGCAGTGCTGGGGTCGTAGGGAGCACAGATACGCAGTATTTT. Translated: CSAGVVGSTDTQYF.

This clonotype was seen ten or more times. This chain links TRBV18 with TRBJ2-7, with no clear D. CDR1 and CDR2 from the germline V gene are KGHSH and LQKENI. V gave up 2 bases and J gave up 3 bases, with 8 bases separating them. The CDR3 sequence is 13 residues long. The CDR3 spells CASSPLNFYEQYF. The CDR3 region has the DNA TGTGCCAGCTCACCATTAAACTTCTACGAGCAGTACTTC. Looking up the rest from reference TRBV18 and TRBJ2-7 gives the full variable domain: NAGVMQNPRHLVRRRGQEARLRCSPMKGHSHVYWYRQLPEEGLKFMVYLQKENIIDESGMPKERFSAEFPKEGPSILRIQQVVRGDSAAYFCASSPLNFYEQYFGPGTRLTVT.

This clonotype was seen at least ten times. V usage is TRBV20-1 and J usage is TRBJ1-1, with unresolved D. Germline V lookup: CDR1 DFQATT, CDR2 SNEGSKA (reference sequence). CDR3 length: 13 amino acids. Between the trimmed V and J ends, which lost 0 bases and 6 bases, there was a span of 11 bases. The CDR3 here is CSAREGSNPEAFF. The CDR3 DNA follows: TGCAGTGCTAGAGAAGGAAGCAACCCTGAAGCTTTCTTT.

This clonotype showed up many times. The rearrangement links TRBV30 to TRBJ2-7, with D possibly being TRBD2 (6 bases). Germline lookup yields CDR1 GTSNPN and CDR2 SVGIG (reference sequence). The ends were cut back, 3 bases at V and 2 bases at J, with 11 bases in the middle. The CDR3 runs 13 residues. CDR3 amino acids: CAWSRAGTYEQYF. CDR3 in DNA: TGTGCCTGGAGCCGCGCGGGGACCTACGAGCAGTACTTC.

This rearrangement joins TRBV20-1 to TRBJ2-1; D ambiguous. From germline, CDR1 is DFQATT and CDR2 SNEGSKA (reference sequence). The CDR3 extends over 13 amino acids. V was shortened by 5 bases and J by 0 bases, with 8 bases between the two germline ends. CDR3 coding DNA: TGCAGTGCTCCTAGGAGCTCCTACAATGAGCAGTTCTTC. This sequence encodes CSAPRSSYNEQFF.

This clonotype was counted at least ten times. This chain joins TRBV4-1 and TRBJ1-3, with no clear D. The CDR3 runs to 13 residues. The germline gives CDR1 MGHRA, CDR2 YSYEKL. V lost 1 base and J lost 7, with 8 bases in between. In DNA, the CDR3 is TGCGCCAGCAGCCAAGCAAGTTGGAACACCATATATTTT. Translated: CASSQASWNTIYF.

CDR3 bases: TGTGCCAGTAATCGCGGGAGCATAAATGAGCAGTTCTTC. It yields the protein CASNRGSINEQFF. V and J are TRBV19 and TRBJ2-1; TRBD2 matches 7 bases. J gave up 7 bases and V 7 bases, and 7 bases lay outside the gene matches. Germline V lookup: CDR1 LNHDA, CDR2 SQIVND (reference sequence). CDR3 size: 13 residues.

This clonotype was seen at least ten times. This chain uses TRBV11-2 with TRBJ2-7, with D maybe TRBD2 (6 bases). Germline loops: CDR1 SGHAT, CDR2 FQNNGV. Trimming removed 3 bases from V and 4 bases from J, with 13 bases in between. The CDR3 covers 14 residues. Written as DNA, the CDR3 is TGTGCCAGCAGCTTCGGGGGTTTTGGTTACGAGCAGTACTTC. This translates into CASSFGGFGYEQYF.

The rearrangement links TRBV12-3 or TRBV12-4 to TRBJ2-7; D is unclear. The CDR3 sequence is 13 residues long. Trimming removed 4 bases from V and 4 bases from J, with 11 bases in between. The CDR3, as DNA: TGTGCCAGCAGTTCTAACACAGCTTACGAGCAGTACTTC. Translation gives CASSSNTAYEQYF.

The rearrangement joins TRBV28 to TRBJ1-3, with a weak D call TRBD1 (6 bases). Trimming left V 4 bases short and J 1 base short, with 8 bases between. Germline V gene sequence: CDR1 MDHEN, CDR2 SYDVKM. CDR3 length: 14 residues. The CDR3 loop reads CASSSGQSGNTIYF. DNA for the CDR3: TGTGCCAGCAGTTCCGGACAGTCTGGAAACACCATATATTTT.

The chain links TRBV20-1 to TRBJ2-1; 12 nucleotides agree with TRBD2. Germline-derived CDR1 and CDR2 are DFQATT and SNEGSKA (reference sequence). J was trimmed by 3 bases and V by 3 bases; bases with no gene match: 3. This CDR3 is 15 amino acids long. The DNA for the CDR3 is TGCAGTGCTAGTCGACTAGCGGGAGTCTACAATGAGCAGTTCTTC. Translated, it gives CSASRLAGVYNEQFF.

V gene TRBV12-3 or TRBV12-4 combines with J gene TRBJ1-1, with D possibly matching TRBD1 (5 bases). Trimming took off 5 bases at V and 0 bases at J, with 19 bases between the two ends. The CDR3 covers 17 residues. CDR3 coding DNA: TGTGCCAGCAGTACAAGACAGACTTGGGGCGTGAACACTGAAGCTTTCTTT. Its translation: CASSTRQTWGVNTEAFF.

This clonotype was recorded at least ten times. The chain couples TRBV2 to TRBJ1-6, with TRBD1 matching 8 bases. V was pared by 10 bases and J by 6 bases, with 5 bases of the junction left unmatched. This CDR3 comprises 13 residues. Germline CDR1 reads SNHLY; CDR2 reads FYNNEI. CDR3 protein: CATRDRFNSPLHF. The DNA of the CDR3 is TGTGCCACCCGGGACAGGTTTAATTCACCCCTCCACTTT.

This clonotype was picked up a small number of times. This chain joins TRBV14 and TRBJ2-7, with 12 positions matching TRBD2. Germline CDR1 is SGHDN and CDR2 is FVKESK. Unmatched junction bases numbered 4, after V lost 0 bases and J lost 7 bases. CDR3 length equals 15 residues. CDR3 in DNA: TGTGCCAGCAGCCAAGATGTCACTAGCGGGAGGGAGCAGTACTTC. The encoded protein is CASSQDVTSGREQYF.

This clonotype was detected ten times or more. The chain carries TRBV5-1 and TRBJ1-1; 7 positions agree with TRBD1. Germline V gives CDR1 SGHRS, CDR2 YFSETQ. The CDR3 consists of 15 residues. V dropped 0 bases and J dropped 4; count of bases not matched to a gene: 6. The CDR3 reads CASSLVGTVGTEAFF. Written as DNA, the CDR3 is TGCGCCAGCAGCTTGGTCGGGACAGTAGGCACTGAAGCTTTCTTT.

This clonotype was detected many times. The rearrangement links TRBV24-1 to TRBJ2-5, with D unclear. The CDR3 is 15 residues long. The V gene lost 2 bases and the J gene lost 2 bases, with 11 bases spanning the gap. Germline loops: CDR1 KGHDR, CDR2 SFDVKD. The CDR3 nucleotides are TGTGCCACCAGTGATTCCGCGCGACATCAAGAGACCCAGTACTTC. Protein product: CATSDSARHQETQYF.

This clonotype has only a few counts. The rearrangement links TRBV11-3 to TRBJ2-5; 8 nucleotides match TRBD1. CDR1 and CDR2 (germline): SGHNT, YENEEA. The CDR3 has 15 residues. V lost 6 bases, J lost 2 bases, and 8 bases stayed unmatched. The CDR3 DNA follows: TGTGCCAGCAGTATGACAGGGGCACTACAAGAGACCCAGTACTTC. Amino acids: CASSMTGALQETQYF.

DNA of the CDR3: TGTGCCAGCAGTGAAGCGCTTCCCAGGGGGTCACCCTACGAGCAGTACTTC. Translation gives CASSEALPRGSPYEQYF. The J gene is TRBJ2-7, the V gene TRBV2, with 7 bases identical to TRBD1. After removal of 0 bases from V and 2 bases from J, the junction contained 10 bases not matched to a gene. The V gene's germline CDR1 is SNHLY and CDR2 FYNNEI. The CDR3 has 17 amino acids.

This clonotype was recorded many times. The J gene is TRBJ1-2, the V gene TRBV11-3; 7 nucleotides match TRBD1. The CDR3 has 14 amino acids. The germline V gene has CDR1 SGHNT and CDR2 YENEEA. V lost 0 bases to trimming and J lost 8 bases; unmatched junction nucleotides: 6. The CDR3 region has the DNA TGTGCCAGCAGCTTAGAGCCGACAGGGTACGGCTACACCTTC. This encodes CASSLEPTGYGYTF.

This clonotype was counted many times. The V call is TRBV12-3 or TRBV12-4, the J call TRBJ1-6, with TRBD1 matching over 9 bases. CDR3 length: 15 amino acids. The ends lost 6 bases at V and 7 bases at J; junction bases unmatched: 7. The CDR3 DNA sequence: TGTGCCAGCAGCGCTCCGACAGGGGGAAATTCACCCCTCCACTTT. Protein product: CASSAPTGGNSPLHF.

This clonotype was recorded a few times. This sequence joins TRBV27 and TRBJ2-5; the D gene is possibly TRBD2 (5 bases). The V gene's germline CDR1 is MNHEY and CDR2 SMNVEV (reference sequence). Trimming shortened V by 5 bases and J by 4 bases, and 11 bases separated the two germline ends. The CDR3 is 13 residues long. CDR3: CASSERRRETQYF. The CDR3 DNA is TGTGCCAGCAGTGAGAGGAGGAGAGAGACCCAGTACTTC.

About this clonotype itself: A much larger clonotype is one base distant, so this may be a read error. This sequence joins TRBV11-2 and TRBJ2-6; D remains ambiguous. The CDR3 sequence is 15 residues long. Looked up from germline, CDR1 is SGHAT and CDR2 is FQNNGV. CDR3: CASSVESSGANVLTF. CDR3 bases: TGTGCCAGCAGCGTAGAAAGCTCTGGGGCCAACGTCCTGACTTTC.

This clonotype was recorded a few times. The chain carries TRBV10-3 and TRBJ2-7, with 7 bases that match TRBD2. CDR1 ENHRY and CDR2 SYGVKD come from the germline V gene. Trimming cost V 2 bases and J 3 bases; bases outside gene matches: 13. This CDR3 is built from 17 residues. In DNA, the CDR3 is TGTGCCATCAGTGAGCCGGGGTTTGGCGCGGGGGACTACGAGCAGTACTTC. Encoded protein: CAISEPGFGAGDYEQYF.

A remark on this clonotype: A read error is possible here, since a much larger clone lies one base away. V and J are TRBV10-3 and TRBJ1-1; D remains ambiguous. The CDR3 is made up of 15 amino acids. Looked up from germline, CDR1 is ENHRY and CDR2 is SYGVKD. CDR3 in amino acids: CASSHPLQVNTEAFF. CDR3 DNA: TGTGCCAGCAGTCACCCATTACAAGTGAACACTGAAGCTTTCTTT.

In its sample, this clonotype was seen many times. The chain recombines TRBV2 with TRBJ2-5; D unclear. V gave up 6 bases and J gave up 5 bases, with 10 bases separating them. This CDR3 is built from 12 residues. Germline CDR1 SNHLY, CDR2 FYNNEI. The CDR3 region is CASRENRETQYF. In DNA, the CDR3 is TGTGCCAGCAGGGAAAATCGGGAGACCCAGTACTTC.

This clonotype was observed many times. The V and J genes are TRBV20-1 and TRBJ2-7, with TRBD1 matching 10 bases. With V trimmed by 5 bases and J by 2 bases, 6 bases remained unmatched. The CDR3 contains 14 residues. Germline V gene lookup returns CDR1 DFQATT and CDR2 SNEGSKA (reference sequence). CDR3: CSAVRGQGPYEQYF. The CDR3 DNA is TGCAGTGCTGTCCGGGGACAGGGGCCCTACGAGCAGTACTTC.

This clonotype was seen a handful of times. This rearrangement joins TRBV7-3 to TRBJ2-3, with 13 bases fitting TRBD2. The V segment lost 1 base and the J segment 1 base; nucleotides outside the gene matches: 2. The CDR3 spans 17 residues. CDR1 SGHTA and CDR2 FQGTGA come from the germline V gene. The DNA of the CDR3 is TGTGCCAGCAGCTTAATAGGGACTAGCGGGGGCACAGATACGCAGTATTTT. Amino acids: CASSLIGTSGGTDTQYF.

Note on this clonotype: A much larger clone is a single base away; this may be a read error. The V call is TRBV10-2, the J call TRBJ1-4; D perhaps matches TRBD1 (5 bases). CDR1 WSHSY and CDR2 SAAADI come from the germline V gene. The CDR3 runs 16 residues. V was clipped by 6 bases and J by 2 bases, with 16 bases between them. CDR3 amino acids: CASSSTGTMTNEKLFF. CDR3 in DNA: TGCGCCAGCAGCAGTACCGGGACCATGACTAATGAAAAACTGTTTTTT.

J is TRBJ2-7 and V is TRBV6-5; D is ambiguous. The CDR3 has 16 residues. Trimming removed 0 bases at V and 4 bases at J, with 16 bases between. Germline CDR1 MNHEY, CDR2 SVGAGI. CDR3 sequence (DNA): TGTGCCAGCAGTTACTCCTTGGGTGCAGGATCTTACGAGCAGTACTTC. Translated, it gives CASSYSLGAGSYEQYF.